The next 5 T cell receptor beta chains were all read from a single sample in a study of cytomegalovirus exposure and HLA in healthy donors (TCRdb year 2017). Libraries came from the immunoSEQ multiplex PCR assay. For the multiplex PCR, a mixture combining 60 forward primers for TCR Vbeta segments and 13 reverse primers for TCR Jbeta segments was used. TCRdb took over this immuneACCESS table, retaining in-frame rearrangements with V and J assigned. Such tables are incomplete; in checked studies, under half of the missing clones stem from an unresolved V gene, and the remainder is unexplained. The sample table lists nearly 110,000 clones, around 70% of them with a count of one. The ten most abundant clones make up 0.65% to 0.85% of the sample. Source material: PBMCs. The receptors derive from a boy aged 10-17 years in good health and CMV-seronegative.

This clone was seen a single time. CDR3 loop: CASSPPGESETQYF. Here the CDR3 DNA reads TGTGCCAGCAGCCCCCCTGGGGAGTCGGAGACCCAGTACTTC. The V and J genes are TRBV11-1 and TRBJ2-5; tentative D call: TRBD2 (5 bases). CDR3 length equals 14 residues. V was trimmed by 5 bases and J by 5 bases, leaving 15 bases between them. Germline V gene data show CDR1 as SGHAT and CDR2 as FQDESV (reference sequence).

The rearrangement joins TRBV7-9 to TRBJ2-1; weak D call: TRBD2 (5 bases). V was pared by 1 base and J by 10 bases, with 14 bases between. The CDR3 consists of 14 residues. The germline gives CDR1 SEHNR, CDR2 FQNEAQ (reference sequence). The CDR3: CASSLGTPSGEQFF. The CDR3 nucleotides are TGTGCCAGCAGCTTAGGAACTCCCTCGGGGGAGCAGTTCTTC.

The gene calls are TRBV2 and TRBJ2-3; no firm D call. V was cut by 2 bases and J by 4 bases, with 4 bases left in between. The CDR3 loop spans 12 amino acids. The germline gives CDR1 SNHLY, CDR2 FYNNEI. CDR3 in DNA: TGTGCCAGCAGTGAACCGTCAGATACGCAGTATTTT. Amino acid sequence: CASSEPSDTQYF.

The chain is built from TRBV4-3 and TRBJ1-4, with a possible D match to TRBD1 (6 bases). V lost 4 bases and J lost 3, with 18 bases in between. In germline, CDR1 is LGHNA, CDR2 YSLEER. The length of the CDR3 is 17 residues. Here the CDR3 DNA reads TGCGCCAGCAGCCCTTTGACAGGCGGTAAAGCTAATGAAAAACTGTTTTTT. This codes for CASSPLTGGKANEKLFF.

The V gene is TRBV4-3, the J gene TRBJ2-7; a possible D gene is TRBD2 (5 bases). This CDR3 has 14 residues. Germline V CDR1 and CDR2: LGHNA, YSLEER. Trimming stripped 3 bases from V and 0 bases from J, with 9 bases between. CDR3 amino acids: CASSHLTSSYEQYF. The CDR3 nucleotides read TGCGCCAGCAGCCACCTAACTAGCTCCTACGAGCAGTACTTC.